This T cell receptor beta chain is from a study of OX40 agonist ivuxolimab in advanced cancers. Study-level background: A mean age of approximately 58 years, range roughly 20 to 90, was recorded, and 82.7% were male. Regarding the study as a whole: Expanded peripheral T cell antigen specificity was not determined.

Note on this clone: As yet, its antigen is unknown.

This CDR3 is 15 amino acids long. Germline V lookup: CDR1 LNHDA, CDR2 SQIVND (reference sequence). The V end lost 1 base, the J end lost 2 bases, and 11 bases lay between the germline ends. Profiling relied on immunoSEQ multiplex PCR, and the TCRdb table lists in-frame clones only, not all of them. The sample records about 80,000 clones, 94% being singletons. The rearrangement joins TRBV19 to TRBJ1-2; TRBD1 is a possible D gene (5 bases). This receptor was taken from an adult with an advanced solid tumor such as melanoma, head and neck, liver or kidney cancer. Here the sequenced sample was CD4+ or CD8+ T cells sorted from blood, taken in a trial of the OX40 agonist ivuxolimab. For the CDR3, the DNA is TGTGCCAGTAGTATAGGAGCAGGGACGAACTATGGCTACACCTTC. Encoded protein: CASSIGAGTNYGYTF.